This T cell receptor (beta chain) was captured by sequencing in a study of blood T cell repertoires in COVID-19. Overall study: Donors in the United States, Italy and Spain gave samples during acute or convalescent COVID-19. The cDNA or gDNA used as material had been derived from T cells, B-cell-depleted T cells, or PBMCs.

Original methodology: Reference gene primer amplification in the assay estimated nucleated cell counts. TCRdb's copy holds only in-frame clones and misses some; the assay was immunoSEQ multiplex PCR. From that table come the V and J calls and clone size; the DNA was used to work out D and trimming. Of around 210,000 clones in the sample, 84% are singletons; the top ten hold 7.8%. Enrolment of Seattle patients took place during active infection, and they were followed longitudinally. Material for sequencing was peripheral blood. The receptor was derived from a woman aged 80 or over with COVID-19, enrolled during active disease.

This CDR3 is CASSQPWGSYNEQFF. Written as DNA, the CDR3 is TGTGCCAGCAGCCAACCCTGGGGCAGTTACAATGAGCAGTTCTTC. The chain joins TRBV3-1 (or the pseudogene TRBV3-2) to TRBJ2-1; TRBD1 is a possible D gene (5 bases). V was cut by 2 bases and J by 4 bases, with 12 bases left in between. CDR1 and CDR2 from the germline V gene are LGHDT and YNNKEL (reference sequence). The CDR3 covers 15 residues.